This entry describes one T cell receptor beta chain. Its target is not known. The data belong to a study of cytomegalovirus exposure and HLA in healthy donors. Study-level findings and limits: A later analysis linked a missense variant in DCLRE1C to the trimming of TCR beta V and J genes.

The primer mix had 60 Vbeta and 13 Jbeta primers. Original methodology: The authors later counted 70 million to 80 million unique TCR beta chains, some 9.9 million of them shared. Data came from immunoSEQ multiplex PCR; TCRdb stores just in-frame clones and leaves some out. The V and J calls and the clone size are those of that table, but D and trimming were determined from the DNA. The sample lists 130,000 or so clones; 74% were seen once. Looked up from germline, CDR1 is LNHDA and CDR2 is SQIVND (reference sequence). With 7 bases removed from V and 8 bases from J, the gap between germline ends came to 18 bases. There are 14 residues in the CDR3.

Sequencing was performed on PBMCs. This sequence joins TRBV19 and TRBJ2-1, with D tentatively TRBD2 (5 bases). The clonotype comes from a man between 18 and 29 years old in good health and CMV-seropositive. CDR3 residues: CASNAGRHVDEQFF. CDR3 coding DNA: TGTGCCAGTAACGCGGGTAGGCATGTGGATGAGCAGTTCTTC.